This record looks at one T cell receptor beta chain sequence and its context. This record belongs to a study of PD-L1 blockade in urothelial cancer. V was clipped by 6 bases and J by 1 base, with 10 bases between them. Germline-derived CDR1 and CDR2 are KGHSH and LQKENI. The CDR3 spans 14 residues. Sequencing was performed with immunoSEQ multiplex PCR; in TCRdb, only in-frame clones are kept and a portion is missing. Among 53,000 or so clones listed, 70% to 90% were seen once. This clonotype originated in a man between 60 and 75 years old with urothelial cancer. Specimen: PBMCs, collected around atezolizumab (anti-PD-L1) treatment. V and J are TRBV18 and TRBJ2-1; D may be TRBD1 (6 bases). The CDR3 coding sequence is TGTGCCAGCTCGTCAGGGGTGTCCTACAATGAGCAGTTCTTC. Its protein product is CASSSGVSYNEQFF.